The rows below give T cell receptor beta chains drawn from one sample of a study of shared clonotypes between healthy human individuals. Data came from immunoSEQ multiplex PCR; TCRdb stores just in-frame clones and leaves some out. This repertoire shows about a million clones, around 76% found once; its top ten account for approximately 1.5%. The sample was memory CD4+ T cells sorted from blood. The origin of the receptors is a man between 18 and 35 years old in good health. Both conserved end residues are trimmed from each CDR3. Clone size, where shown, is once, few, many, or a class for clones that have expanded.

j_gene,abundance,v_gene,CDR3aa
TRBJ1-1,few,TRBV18,ASSGTAQGNTEAF
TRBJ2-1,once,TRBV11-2,ASTQTRDENEQF
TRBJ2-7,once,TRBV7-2,ASSLDRGSYEQY
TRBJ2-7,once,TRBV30,AWDKGTGDSYEQY
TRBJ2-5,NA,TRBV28,ASSRAGGSQETQY
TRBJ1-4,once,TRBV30,AWKKPGGAGANEKLF
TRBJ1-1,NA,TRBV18,ASSPPGYTEAF
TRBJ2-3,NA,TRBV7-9,ASRAVAGGPLTDTQY
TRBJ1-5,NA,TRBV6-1,ASTYRGNQPQH
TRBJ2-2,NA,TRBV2,ASSGTPATGELF
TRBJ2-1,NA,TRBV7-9,ASSLVGTSGYNEQF
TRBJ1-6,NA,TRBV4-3,ASSYGQNSPLH
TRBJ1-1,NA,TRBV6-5,ASSRQGLTTEAF
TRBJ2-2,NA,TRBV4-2,ASSQLGTSGNTGELF
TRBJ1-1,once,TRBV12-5,ASGSLRAGEAF
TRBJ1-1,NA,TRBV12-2,ASRLAQSRQAPEAF
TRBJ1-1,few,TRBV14,ASSQYRGTEAF
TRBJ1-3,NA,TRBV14,ASSQDGTGGYGNTIY
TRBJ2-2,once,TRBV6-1,ASSARRASTGELF
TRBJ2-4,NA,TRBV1,TSSQERKSSKNIQY
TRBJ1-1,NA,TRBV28,ASSLARSEAF